The 2 T cell receptor beta chains in this list originate from one sample, sequenced in a study of graft-versus-host responses after intestinal transplantation. These TCRs' antigens remain unknown. The table came from immunoSEQ multiplex PCR; TCRdb's copy has only in-frame clones and leaves some out. The table includes 70,000 to 100,000 clones, around 90% detected once. The sample consisted of unstimulated CD4+ T cells sorted from spleen or lymph node cells, taken before intestinal transplant. All receptors derive from a human donor who received an intestinal transplant.

The chain recombines TRBV5-4 with TRBJ2-7; possibly TRBD2 for D (6 bases). Germline CDR1 is SGHNT and CDR2 is YYREEE (reference sequence). The CDR3 has 13 residues. V was cut by 4 bases and J by 0 bases, with 8 bases left in between. CDR3 nucleotides: TGTGCCAGCAGCCCGGGAGCCTCCTACGAGCAGTACTTC. Translated: CASSPGASYEQYF.

This chain connects TRBV7-8 to TRBJ2-7; 8 bases align to TRBD1. Germline-derived CDR1 and CDR2 are SGHVS and FQNEAQ. V was clipped by 5 bases and J by 5 bases; unmatched bases: 11. There are 15 residues in the CDR3. The CDR3 reads CASSQRAGGPHEQYF. For the CDR3, the DNA is TGTGCCAGCAGCCAGAGGGCAGGGGGCCCCCACGAGCAGTACTTC.